This record concerns one TCR beta chain sequence. Antigen: not known. This record comes from a study of T cell responses to AZD1222 COVID-19 vaccine. Study findings and constraints: The peak T cell response came first, and repertoires were sampled only after it. Clonal diversity may have been underestimated in mostly white British donors. Dominant CD4 TCR responses targeted spike regions 160-218 and 743-854. Two AZD1222 doses significantly raised spike-specific TCR breadth and depth over controls.

J gave up 5 bases and V 5 bases, and 4 bases lay outside the gene matches. Germline CDR1 is SGHTA and CDR2 is FQGTGA. The CDR3 covers 14 residues. The protocol was immunoSEQ multiplex PCR, while the TCRdb copy is restricted to in-frame clones and leaves out a portion. The table includes 200,000 or so clones, around 87% detected once. This chain joins TRBV7-3 and TRBJ2-5, with TRBD2 identical over 11 bases. This clonotype was sampled from an adult in good health. Sequencing used peripheral blood, obtained on day 0 of MenACWY control vaccination. CDR3 DNA sequence: TGTGCCAGCAGCCCAACTAGCGGGGGCGAGACCCAGTACTTC. It is translated as CASSPTSGGETQYF.